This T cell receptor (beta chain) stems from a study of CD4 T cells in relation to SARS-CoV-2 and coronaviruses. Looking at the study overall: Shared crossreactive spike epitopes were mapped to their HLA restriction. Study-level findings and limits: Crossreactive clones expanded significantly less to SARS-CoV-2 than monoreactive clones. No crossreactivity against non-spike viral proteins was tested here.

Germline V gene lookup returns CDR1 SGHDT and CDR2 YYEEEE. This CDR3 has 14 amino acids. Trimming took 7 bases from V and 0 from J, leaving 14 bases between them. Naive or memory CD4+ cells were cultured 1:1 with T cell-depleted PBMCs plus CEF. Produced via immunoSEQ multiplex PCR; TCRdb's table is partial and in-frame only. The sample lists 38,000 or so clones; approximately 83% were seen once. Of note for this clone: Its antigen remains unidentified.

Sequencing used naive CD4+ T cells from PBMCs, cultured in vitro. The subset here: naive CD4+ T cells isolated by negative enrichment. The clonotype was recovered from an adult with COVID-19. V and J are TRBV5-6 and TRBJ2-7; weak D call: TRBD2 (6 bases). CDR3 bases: TGTGCCAGCCGCGGGACCCTCGGCTCCTACGAGCAGTACTTC. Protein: CASRGTLGSYEQYF.